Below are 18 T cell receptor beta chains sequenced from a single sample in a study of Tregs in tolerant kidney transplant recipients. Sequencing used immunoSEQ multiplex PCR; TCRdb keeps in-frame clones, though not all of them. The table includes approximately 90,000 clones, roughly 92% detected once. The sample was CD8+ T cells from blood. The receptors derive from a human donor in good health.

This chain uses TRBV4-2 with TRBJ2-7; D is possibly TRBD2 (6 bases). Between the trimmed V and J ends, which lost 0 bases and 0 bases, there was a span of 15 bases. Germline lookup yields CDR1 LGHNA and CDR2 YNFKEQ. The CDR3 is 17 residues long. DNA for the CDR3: TGTGCCAGCAGCCAAGATTTAATCGGGAGTTCCTCCTACGAGCAGTACTTC. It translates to CASSQDLIGSSSYEQYF.

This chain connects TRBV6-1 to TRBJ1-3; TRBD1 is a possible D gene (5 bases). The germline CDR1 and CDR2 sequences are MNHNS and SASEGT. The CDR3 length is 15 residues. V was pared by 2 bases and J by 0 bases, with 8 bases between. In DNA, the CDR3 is TGTGCCAGCAGTGAACAGGGCGTCTCTGGAAACACCATATATTTT. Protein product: CASSEQGVSGNTIYF.

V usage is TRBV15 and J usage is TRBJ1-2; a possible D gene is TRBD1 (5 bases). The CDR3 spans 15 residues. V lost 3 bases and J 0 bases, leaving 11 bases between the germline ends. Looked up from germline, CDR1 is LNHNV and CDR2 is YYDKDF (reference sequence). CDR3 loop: CATSRGTEANYGYTF. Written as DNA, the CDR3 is TGTGCCACCAGCAGGGGGACGGAAGCTAACTATGGCTACACCTTC. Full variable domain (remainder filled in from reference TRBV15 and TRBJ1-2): DAMVIQNPRYQVTQFGKPVTLSCSQTLNHNVMYWYQQKSSQAPKLLFHYYDKDFNNEADTPDNFQSRRPNTSFCFLDIRSPGLGDTAMYLCATSRGTEANYGYTFGSGTRLTVV.

CDR3 sequence: CASSVVFTGELFF. In nucleotides, the CDR3 is TGTGCCAGCAGCGTAGTGTTCACCGGGGAGCTGTTTTTT. The gene calls are TRBV9 and TRBJ2-2; D not certain. Germline values: CDR1 SGDLS, CDR2 YYNGEE. V dropped 0 bases and J dropped 4 bases, with 4 bases sitting between them. This CDR3 comprises 13 residues.

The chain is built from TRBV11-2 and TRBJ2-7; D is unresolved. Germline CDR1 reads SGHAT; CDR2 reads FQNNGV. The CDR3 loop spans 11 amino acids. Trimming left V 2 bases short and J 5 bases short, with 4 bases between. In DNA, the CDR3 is TGTGCCAGCAGCTTACTAGACGAGCAGTACTTC. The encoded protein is CASSLLDEQYF. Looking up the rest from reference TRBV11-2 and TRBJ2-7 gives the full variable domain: EAGVAQSPRYKIIEKRQSVAFWCNPISGHATLYWYQQILGQGPKLLIQFQNNGVVDDSQLPKDRFSAERLKGVDSTLKIQPAKLEDSAVYLCASSLLDEQYFGPGTRLTVT.

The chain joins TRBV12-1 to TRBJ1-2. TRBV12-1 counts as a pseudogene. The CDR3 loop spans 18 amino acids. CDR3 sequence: CASSYLDGEFYLNYGYTF. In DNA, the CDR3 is TGTGCCAGCAGCTACTTAGACGGAGAATTCTATTTAAACTATGGCTACACCTTC.

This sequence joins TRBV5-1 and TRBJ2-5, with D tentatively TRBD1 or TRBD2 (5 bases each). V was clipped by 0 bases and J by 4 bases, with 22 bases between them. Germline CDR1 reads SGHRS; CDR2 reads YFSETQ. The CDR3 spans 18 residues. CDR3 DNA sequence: TGCGCCAGCAGCTTGGAAAGCCCGGGGCAGGGCTGGGGAGAGACCCAGTACTTC. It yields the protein CASSLESPGQGWGETQYF.

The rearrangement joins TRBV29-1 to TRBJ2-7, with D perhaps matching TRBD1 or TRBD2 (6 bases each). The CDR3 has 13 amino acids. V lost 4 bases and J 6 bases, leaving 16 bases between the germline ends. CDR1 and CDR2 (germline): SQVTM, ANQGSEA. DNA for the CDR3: TGCAGCGTTGTTAAGGGGGGCGAAGGCGAGCAGTACTTC. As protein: CSVVKGGEGEQYF.

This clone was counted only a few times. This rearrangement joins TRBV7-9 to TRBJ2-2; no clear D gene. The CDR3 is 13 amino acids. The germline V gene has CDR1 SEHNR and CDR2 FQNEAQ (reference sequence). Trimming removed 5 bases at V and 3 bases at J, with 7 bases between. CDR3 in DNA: TGTGCCAGCAGCCCCGATGACACCGGGGAGCTGTTTTTT. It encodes CASSPDDTGELFF.

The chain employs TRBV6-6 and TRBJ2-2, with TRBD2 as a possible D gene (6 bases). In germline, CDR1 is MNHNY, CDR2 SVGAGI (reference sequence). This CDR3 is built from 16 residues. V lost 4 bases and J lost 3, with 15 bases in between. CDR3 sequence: CASSSPAGTYTGELFF. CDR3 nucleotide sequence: TGTGCCAGCAGTTCCCCCGCGGGGACCTACACCGGGGAGCTGTTTTTT.

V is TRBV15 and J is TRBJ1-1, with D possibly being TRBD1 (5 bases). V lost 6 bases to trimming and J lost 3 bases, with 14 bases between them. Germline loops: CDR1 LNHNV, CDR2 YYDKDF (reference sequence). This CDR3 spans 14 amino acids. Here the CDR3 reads CATRRTSGYTEAFF. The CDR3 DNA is TGTGCCACCAGAAGGACTTCAGGGTACACTGAAGCTTTCTTT.

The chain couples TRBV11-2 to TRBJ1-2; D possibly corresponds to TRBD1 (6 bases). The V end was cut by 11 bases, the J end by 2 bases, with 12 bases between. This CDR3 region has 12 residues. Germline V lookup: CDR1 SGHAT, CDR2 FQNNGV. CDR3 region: CASSGGNYGYTF. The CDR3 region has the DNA TGTGCCTCCTCGGGGGGCAACTATGGCTACACCTTC.

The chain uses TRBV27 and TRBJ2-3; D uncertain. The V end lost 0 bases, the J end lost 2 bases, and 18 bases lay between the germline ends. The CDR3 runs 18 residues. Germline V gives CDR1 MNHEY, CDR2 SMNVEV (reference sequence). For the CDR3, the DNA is TGTGCCAGCAGTTTATCTCCCCCCCGGCACAGATACACAGATACGCAGTATTTT. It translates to CASSLSPPRHRYTDTQYF.

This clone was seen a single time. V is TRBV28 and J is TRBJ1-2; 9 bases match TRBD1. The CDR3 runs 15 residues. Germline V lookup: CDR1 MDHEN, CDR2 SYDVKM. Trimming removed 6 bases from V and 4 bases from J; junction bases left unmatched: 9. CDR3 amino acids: CASRGTGPVGYGYTF. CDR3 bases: TGTGCCAGCAGGGGGACAGGGCCGGTTGGCTATGGCTACACCTTC.

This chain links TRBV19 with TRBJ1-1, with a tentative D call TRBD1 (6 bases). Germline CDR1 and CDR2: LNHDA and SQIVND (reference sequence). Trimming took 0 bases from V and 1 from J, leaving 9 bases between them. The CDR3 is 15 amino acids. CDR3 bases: TGTGCCAGTAGTATAGACTGGGGGCAGAACACTGAAGCTTTCTTT. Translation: CASSIDWGQNTEAFF.

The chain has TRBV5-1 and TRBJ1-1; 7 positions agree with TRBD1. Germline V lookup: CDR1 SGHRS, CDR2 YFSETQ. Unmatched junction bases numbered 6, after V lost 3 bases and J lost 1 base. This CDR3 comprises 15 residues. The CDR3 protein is CASSSHRDRNTEAFF. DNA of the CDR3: TGCGCCAGCAGCTCCCACCGGGACAGGAACACTGAAGCTTTCTTT.

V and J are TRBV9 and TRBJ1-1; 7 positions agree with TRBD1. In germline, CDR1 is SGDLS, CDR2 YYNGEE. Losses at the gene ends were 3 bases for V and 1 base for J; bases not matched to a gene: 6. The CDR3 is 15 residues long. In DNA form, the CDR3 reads TGTGCCAGCAGCGAGACAGGGTCGGGGAACACTGAAGCTTTCTTT. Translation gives CASSETGSGNTEAFF.

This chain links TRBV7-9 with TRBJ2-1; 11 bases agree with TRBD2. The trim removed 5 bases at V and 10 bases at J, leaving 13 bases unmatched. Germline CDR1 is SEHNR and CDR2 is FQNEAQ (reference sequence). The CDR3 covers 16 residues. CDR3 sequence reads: CASSPPGTSGTREQFF. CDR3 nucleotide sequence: TGTGCCAGCAGCCCCCCCGGGACTAGCGGAACCCGGGAGCAGTTCTTC. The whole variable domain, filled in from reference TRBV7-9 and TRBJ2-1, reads DTGVSQNPRHKITKRGQNVTFRCDPISEHNRLYWYRQTLGQGPEFLTYFQNEAQLEKSRLLSDRFSAERPKGSFSTLEIQRTEQGDSAMYLCASSPPGTSGTREQFFGPGTRLTVL.